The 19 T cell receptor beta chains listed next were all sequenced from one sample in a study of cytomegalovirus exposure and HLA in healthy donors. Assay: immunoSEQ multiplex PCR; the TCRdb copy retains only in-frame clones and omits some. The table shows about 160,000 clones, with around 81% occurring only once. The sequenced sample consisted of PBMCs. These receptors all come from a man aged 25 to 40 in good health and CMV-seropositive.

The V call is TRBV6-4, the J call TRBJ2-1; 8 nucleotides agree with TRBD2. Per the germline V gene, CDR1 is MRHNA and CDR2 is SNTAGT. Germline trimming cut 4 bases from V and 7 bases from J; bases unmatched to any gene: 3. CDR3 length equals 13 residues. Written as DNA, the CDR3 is TGTGCCAGCAGTGCGGGGGGGCCGAATGAGCAGTTCTTC. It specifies CASSAGGPNEQFF.

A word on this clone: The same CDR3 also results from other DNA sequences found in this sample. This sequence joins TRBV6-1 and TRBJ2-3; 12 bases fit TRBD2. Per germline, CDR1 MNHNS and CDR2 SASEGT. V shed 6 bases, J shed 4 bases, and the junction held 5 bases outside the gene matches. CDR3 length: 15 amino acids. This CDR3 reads CASSETSGGADTQYF. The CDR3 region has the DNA TGTGCCAGCAGCGAGACTAGCGGGGGAGCAGATACGCAGTATTTT.

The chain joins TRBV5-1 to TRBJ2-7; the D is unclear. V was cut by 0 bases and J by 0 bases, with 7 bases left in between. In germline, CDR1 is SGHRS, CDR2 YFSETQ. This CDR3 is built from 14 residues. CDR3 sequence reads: CASSLGRSSYEQYF. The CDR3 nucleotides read TGCGCCAGCAGCTTGGGTAGAAGCTCCTACGAGCAGTACTTC.

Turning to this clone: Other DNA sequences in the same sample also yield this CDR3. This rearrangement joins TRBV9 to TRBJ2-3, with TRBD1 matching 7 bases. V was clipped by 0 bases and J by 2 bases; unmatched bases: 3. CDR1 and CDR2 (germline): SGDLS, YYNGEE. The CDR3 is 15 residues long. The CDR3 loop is CASSVEGASTDTQYF. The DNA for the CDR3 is TGTGCCAGCAGCGTAGAGGGGGCCTCCACAGATACGCAGTATTTT.

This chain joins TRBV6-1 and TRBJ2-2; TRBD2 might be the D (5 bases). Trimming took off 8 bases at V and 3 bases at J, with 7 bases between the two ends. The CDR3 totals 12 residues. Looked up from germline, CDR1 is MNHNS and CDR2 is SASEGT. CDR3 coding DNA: TGTGCCAGCGGGCGGGACACCGGGGAGCTGTTTTTT. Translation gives CASGRDTGELFF.

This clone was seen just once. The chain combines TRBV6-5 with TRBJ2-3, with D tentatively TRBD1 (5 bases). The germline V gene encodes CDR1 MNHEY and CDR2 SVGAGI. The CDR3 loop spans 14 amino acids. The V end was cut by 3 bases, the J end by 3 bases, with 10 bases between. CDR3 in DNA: TGTGCCAGCAGTTATAGGGGTAGGACAGATACGCAGTATTTT. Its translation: CASSYRGRTDTQYF.

CDR3 nucleotide sequence: TGTGCCAGCAGTTGGGACAGGGGTTACACAGATACGCAGTATTTT. Amino acids: CASSWDRGYTDTQYF. This chain links TRBV2 with TRBJ2-3; 10 bases fit TRBD1. In germline, CDR1 is SNHLY, CDR2 FYNNEI. The CDR3 is made up of 15 amino acids. Unmatched junction bases numbered 4, after V lost 5 bases and J lost 2 bases.

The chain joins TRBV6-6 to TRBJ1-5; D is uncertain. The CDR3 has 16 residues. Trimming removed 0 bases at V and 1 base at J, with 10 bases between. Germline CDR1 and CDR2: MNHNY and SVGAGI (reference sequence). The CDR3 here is CASSYSTPGSNQPQHF. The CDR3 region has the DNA TGTGCCAGCAGTTACTCTACCCCGGGGAGCAATCAGCCCCAGCATTTT.

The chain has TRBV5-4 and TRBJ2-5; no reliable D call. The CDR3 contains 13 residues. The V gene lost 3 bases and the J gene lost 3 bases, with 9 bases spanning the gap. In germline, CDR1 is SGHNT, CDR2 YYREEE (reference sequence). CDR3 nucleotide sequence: TGTGCCAGCAGCTCCATCACGGAAGAGACCCAGTACTTC. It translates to CASSSITEETQYF.

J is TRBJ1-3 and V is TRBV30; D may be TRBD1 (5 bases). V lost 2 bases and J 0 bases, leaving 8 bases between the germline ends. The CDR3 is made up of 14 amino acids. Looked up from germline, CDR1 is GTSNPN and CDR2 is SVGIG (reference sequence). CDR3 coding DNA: TGTGCCTGGAGTACAGGCTTCTCTGGAAACACCATATATTTT. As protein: CAWSTGFSGNTIYF.

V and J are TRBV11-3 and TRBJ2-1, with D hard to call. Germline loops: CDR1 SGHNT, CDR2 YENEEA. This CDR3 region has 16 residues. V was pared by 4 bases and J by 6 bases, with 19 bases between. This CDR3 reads CASSSTSFRVANEQFF. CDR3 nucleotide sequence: TGTGCCAGCAGCTCCACCAGTTTTCGGGTGGCCAATGAGCAGTTCTTC.

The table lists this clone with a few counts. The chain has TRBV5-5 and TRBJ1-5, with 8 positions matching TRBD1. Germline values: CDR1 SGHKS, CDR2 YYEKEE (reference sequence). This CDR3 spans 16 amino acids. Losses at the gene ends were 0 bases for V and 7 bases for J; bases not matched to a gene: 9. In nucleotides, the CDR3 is TGTGCCAGCAGCTTGGATCCAGGGGGCGCAGGGCAGCCCCAGCATTTT. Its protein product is CASSLDPGGAGQPQHF. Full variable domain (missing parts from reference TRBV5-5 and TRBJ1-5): DAGVTQSPTHLIKTRGQQVTLRCSPISGHKSVSWYQQVLGQGPQFIFQYYEKEERGRGNFPDRFSARQFPNYSSELNVNALLLGDSALYLCASSLDPGGAGQPQHFGDGTRLSIL.

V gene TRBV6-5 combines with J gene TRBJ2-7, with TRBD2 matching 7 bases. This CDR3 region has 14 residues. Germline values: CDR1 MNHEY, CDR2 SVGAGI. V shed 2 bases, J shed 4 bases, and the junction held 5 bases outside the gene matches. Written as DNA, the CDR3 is TGTGCCAGCAGTTACAAGGACGGGGGGTACGAGCAGTACTTC. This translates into CASSYKDGGYEQYF.

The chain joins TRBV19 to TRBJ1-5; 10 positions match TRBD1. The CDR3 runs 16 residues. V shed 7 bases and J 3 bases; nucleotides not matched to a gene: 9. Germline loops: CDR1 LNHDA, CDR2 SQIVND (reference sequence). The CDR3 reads CASTKRDRGVNQPQHF. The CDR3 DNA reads TGTGCCAGTACCAAGCGGGACAGGGGAGTCAATCAGCCCCAGCATTTT.

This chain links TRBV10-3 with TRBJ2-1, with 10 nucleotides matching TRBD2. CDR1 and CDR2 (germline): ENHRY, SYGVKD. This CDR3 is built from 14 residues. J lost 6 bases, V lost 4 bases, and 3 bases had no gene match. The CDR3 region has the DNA TGTGCCATCAGTGCAGCGGGGGGGGGCAATGAGCAGTTCTTC. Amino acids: CAISAAGGGNEQFF.

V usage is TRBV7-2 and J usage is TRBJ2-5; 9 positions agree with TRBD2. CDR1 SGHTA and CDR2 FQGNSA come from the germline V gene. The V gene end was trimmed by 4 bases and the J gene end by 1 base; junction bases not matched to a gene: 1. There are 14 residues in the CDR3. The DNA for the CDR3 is TGTGCCAGCAGCTGGGGACTAGCCCAAGAGACCCAGTACTTC. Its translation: CASSWGLAQETQYF.

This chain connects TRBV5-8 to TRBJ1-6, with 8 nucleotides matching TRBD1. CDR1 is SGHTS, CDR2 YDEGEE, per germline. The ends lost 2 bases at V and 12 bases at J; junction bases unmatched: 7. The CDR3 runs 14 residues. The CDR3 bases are TGTGCCAGCAGCTTAGACAGGGGAATTAGACCCCTCCACTTT. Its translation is CASSLDRGIRPLHF. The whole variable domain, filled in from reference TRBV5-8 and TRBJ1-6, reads EAGVTQSPTHLIKTRGQQATLRCSPISGHTSVYWYQQALGLGLQFLLWYDEGEERNRGNFPPRFSGRQFPNYSSELNVNALELEDSALYLCASSLDRGIRPLHFGNGTRLTVT.

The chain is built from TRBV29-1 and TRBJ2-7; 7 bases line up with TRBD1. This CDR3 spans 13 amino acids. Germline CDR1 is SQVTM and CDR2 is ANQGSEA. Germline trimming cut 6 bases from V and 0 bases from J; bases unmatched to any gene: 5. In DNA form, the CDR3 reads TGCAGCGTCGGACAGGACCTCTCCTACGAGCAGTACTTC. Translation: CSVGQDLSYEQYF.

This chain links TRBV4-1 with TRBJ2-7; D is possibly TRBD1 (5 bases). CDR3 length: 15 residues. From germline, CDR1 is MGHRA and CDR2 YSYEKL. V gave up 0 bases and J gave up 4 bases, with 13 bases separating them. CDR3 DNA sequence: TGCGCCAGCAGCCAAGATCAGGGCTATGGATACGAGCAGTACTTC. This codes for CASSQDQGYGYEQYF.